This entry describes one T cell receptor beta chain. Its binding antigen is unknown. Base qualities are not provided; no much larger clone lies one nucleotide away. These data originate in a study of shared clonotypes between healthy human individuals (dated by TCRdb to about 2020). Study-level background: Three men and a couple of women, aged 18 to 49 years, made up the cohort. For each donor, three plates each were used for CD4 naive and CD4 memory, two plates were used for CD8 naive, and one plate was used for CD8 memory. The study deeply sequenced blood TCR repertoires of several healthy adults to estimate repertoire size and the extent of clonotype sharing between individuals. To increase sequencing depth and limit assay-specific biases, TCR repertoire library preparation and sequencing were carried out by different laboratories using diverse techniques. Per donor, leukapheresis produced somewhere between about 0.94 and 8.9 billion PBMCs. Overall results and qualifications from the work: Only blood was sampled, and tissue TCR repertoires likely differ from those in blood. Incomplete sequencing was indicated by rarefaction of sorted-subset datasets, despite the large sequencing depth. Pairwise subsampling led to the expectation that sequencing depth would affect the degree of clonotype sharing among donors. Compared with non-shared clonotypes, the clonotypes found in all four sorted-subset donors had higher generation probabilities. Because the study included only a small number of donors, the genetic and exposure-history diversity represented was limited. Sharing across a few donors was observed for roughly 5.4% of naive CD4, 3% to 3.5% of naive CD8, over 2% of memory CD4, and over 0.3% of memory CD8 clonotypes. Estimated clonotype richness was generally larger for naive than for memory subsets.

Using the deep immunoSEQ assay, TCR CDR3 regions were amplified from genomic DNA by multiplex PCR. Genomic DNA extracted from each cell subset was distributed evenly over all wells of several immunoSEQ 96-well plates, and each plate served as one replicate. For sorted subsets, approximately 200 ng of genomic DNA, equivalent to some 30,000 T cell genomes, went into each replicate PCR. Purified libraries were measured with a Qubit 3.0 fluorometer, size-checked on a Bioanalyzer 2100, and measured again with the KAPA Library Quantification kit. Each immunoSEQ 96-well plate was sequenced on its own single-read 150-cycle Illumina NextSeq 550 flow cell. The original methods were these. Because the immunoSEQ output included only junctional sequences and no quality scores, the filtering could not be the same as the filtering used for full-length reads. Sequences were annotated with PyIR, a Python wrapper for IgBLAST v1.9, and V/J genes and CDR3 were assigned using IMGT germline references. Any read was removed if the V/J assignment was weak (E-value above 1e-6), the CDR3 was missing, or the read contained stop codons, out-of-frame junctions, or ambiguous translated residues. V3J clonotypes were defined by identical inferred V gene, J gene, and CDR3 amino acid sequence. The percentage overlap between two repertoires was calculated by dividing the number of shared unique clonotypes by the size of the smaller repertoire. Richness of each repertoire was evaluated using RTK rarefaction, the Chao1 estimator, and Recon v2.1 estimates of unobserved clonotypes. Generation probabilities for all TCRbeta clonotypes obtained by the gDNA method from a handful of donors were computed using OLGA. Entries here come from immuneACCESS through TCRdb and include only in-frame sequences with V and J called. Some clones fail to appear in such tables; in the studies checked, an unresolved V gene covers under half of the shortfall, and the cause of the remainder is unknown. That table gives V, J and clone size, and the DNA gave D and trimming. The sample profile shows about 750,000 clones; 90% to 95% of them were found once. The ten largest clonotypes hold approximately 25% of the sample.

CD8 naive samples consisted of CD45RO-negative cells that were positively selected for CCR7, yielding a CD45RA+CCR7+ population without TemRA cells. The donors were healthy, HIV-negative adults who had no recently reported acute infections or vaccinations. All donors were Caucasian adults living in Nashville, Tennessee, USA. After blood collection by leukapheresis, PBMCs were isolated using Ficoll-Histopaque density gradient centrifugation and then cryopreserved in the vapor phase of liquid nitrogen. Analytical flow cytometry was used to check the purity and quantity of each magnetically sorted T cell population. Genomic DNA was isolated from every sorted fraction and measured by UV absorbance on a Nanodrop 2000c. CDR1 and CDR2, per the germline V gene (reference sequence), are MNHEY and SMNVEV. The CDR3 numbers 17 residues from cysteine through phenylalanine. Of all the DNA, just the CDR3 is kept, 51 bases in frame from base 1. Trimming removed 4 bases from V and 3 bases from J, leaving 19 bases between the germline ends.

The TCR sequence derives from a young man in good health. The chain is assembled from TRBV27 and TRBJ2-1; TRBD1 could be the D gene, as 7 bases match. The sequencing input was naive CD8+ T cells sorted from blood. According to the study, the label for this sample's cell subset or site signals: CD45RA+CCR7+. The CDR3 region reads CASSSVSGDRGYNEQFF. The sequenced DNA is TGTGCCAGCAGTTCCGTTTCGGGGGACAGAGGCTACAATGAGCAGTTCTTC.